These 15 T cell receptor beta chains were all obtained from the same sample, sequenced in a study of neoadjuvant anti-PD-1 for oral cavity cancer. The assay was immunoSEQ multiplex PCR, and TCRdb's table has in-frame clones only and misses some. Of approximately 7,000 clones detected, 72% appear once; the ten largest clones hold 2.5% to 3.5%. The source was PBMCs, collected before nivolumab (anti-PD-1) treatment. These TCRs come from a person aged 35-79 years with oral cavity squamous cell carcinoma.

The J gene is TRBJ2-5, the V gene TRBV7-2, with 10 bases matching TRBD2. Germline CDR1 and CDR2: SGHTA and FQGNSA. The CDR3 loop spans 17 amino acids. V lost 5 bases to trimming and J lost 3 bases; unmatched junction nucleotides: 12. CDR3 in DNA: TGTGCCAGCAGCCCTTGGGGTGTGCTAGCGGGGGAAGAGACCCAGTACTTC. Protein: CASSPWGVLAGEETQYF.

The chain recombines TRBV7-9 with TRBJ2-5; 8 nucleotides match TRBD1. The length of the CDR3 is 15 residues. Germline assignment: CDR1 SEHNR and CDR2 FQNEAQ (reference sequence). After removal of 2 bases from V and 3 bases from J, the junction contained 5 bases not matched to a gene. The CDR3 nucleotides read TGTGCCAGCAGCTTAAGGACAGGGTTGGAAGAGACCCAGTACTTC. Translated: CASSLRTGLEETQYF.

This clone was counted between two and nine times. The chain carries TRBV13 and TRBJ2-7, with D possibly being TRBD2 (5 bases). The length of the CDR3 is 15 residues. V was shortened by 0 bases and J by 7 bases, with 16 bases between the two germline ends. Germline assignment: CDR1 PRHDT and CDR2 FYEKMQ (reference sequence). The CDR3 DNA reads as TGTGCCAGCAGCTTAGGCCCCGGGCAGTCGGGGGAGCAGTACTTC. It specifies CASSLGPGQSGEQYF. Full variable domain (missing parts from reference TRBV13 and TRBJ2-7): AAGVIQSPRHLIKEKRETATLKCYPIPRHDTVYWYQQGPGQDPQFLISFYEKMQSDKGSIPDRFSAQQFSDYHSELNMSSLELGDSALYFCASSLGPGQSGEQYFGPGTRLTVT.

The chain combines TRBV7-2 with TRBJ1-2; the match to TRBD1 covers 8 bases. The V gene's germline CDR1 is SGHTA and CDR2 FQGNSA. There are 15 residues in the CDR3. J gave up 6 bases and V 5 bases, and 11 bases lay outside the gene matches. For the CDR3, the DNA is TGTGCCAGCAGCCCCCAACGACAGGGGTTAAATGGCTACACCTTC. Protein sequence: CASSPQRQGLNGYTF.

The chain joins TRBV7-2 to TRBJ1-1; D is ambiguous. This CDR3 comprises 12 residues. Germline values: CDR1 SGHTA, CDR2 FQGNSA. Trimming pared 2 bases from V and 7 bases from J, leaving 8 bases between. The CDR3 loop reads CASSLWRDEAFF. CDR3 nucleotides: TGTGCCAGCAGCTTATGGAGGGATGAAGCTTTCTTT.

The chain carries TRBV13 and TRBJ2-7; the D gene is possibly TRBD2 (6 bases). V lost 6 bases, J lost 3 bases, and 15 bases lay in between. This CDR3 has 14 residues. Looked up from germline, CDR1 is PRHDT and CDR2 is FYEKMQ (reference sequence). The CDR3: CASSRGGAGYEQYF. As DNA, the CDR3 is TGTGCCAGCAGTCGAGGAGGGGCCGGCTACGAGCAGTACTTC.

This chain links TRBV7-3 with TRBJ2-7; 10 bases are a match to TRBD1. V trimming: 4 bases; J trimming: 6 bases; junction bases outside the gene matches: 9. The CDR3 length is 15 residues. CDR1 and CDR2 (germline): SGHTA, FQGTGA. DNA for the CDR3: TGTGCCAGCAGCTCCACCGGGACAGGGGTGGGCGAGCAGTACTTC. Residues: CASSSTGTGVGEQYF.

This clone was seen a few times. The chain joins TRBV5-6 to TRBJ1-2, with D perhaps matching TRBD1 (6 bases). The ends were cut back, 0 bases at V and 7 bases at J, with 16 bases in the middle. This CDR3 is 15 amino acids long. Germline V gene data show CDR1 as SGHDT and CDR2 as YYEEEE. CDR3 region: CASSLVGALPSGYTF. In DNA form, the CDR3 reads TGTGCCAGCAGCTTGGTGGGGGCCCTTCCCAGTGGCTACACCTTC.

The chain carries TRBV7-2 and TRBJ2-2; D is unresolved. Trimming pared 3 bases from V and 3 bases from J, leaving 11 bases between. This CDR3 is 15 amino acids long. Germline loops: CDR1 SGHTA, CDR2 FQGNSA. The CDR3 reads CASSFKRADTGELFF. The CDR3 DNA reads TGTGCCAGCAGCTTTAAAAGGGCAGACACCGGGGAGCTGTTTTTT.

The chain joins TRBV27 to TRBJ1-2, with 9 bases matching TRBD1. Unmatched junction bases numbered 9, after V lost 6 bases and J lost 7 bases. The germline V gene encodes CDR1 MNHEY and CDR2 SMNVEV (reference sequence). This CDR3 spans 14 amino acids. The CDR3: CASRQGARFSGYTF. Written as DNA, the CDR3 is TGTGCCAGCAGACAGGGGGCGCGGTTTTCTGGCTACACCTTC.

The chain couples TRBV11-2 to TRBJ2-2; the D gene is possibly TRBD1 (6 bases). V was pared by 5 bases and J by 0 bases, with 16 bases between. This CDR3 has 17 amino acids. Germline V lookup: CDR1 SGHAT, CDR2 FQNNGV. The CDR3 reads CASSPHRAIANTGELFF. DNA for the CDR3: TGTGCCAGCAGCCCCCACAGGGCCATCGCGAACACCGGGGAGCTGTTTTTT.

Only a few counts were recorded for this clone. The gene calls are TRBV7-9 and TRBJ2-2; 7 bases match TRBD1. The CDR3 loop spans 18 amino acids. The germline V gene has CDR1 SEHNR and CDR2 FQNEAQ (reference sequence). Germline trimming cut 5 bases from V and 6 bases from J; bases unmatched to any gene: 18. CDR3 DNA sequence: TGTGCCAGCAGCACGTCGACAGGGACGGGGTTCGTCGCCGGGGAGCTGTTTTTT. Protein: CASSTSTGTGFVAGELFF.

The chain employs TRBV11-3 and TRBJ2-2, with D perhaps given as TRBD1 or TRBD2 (6 bases each). Deletions cut 5 bases from V and 0 bases from J, with 16 bases between. Germline V gene sequence: CDR1 SGHNT, CDR2 YENEEA. This CDR3 region has 17 residues. The CDR3 spells CASSGLGGSANTGELFF. CDR3 coding DNA: TGTGCCAGCAGCGGCCTAGGGGGGAGCGCGAACACCGGGGAGCTGTTTTTT.

This chain uses TRBV7-2 with TRBJ2-7; D gene uncertain. CDR1 SGHTA and CDR2 FQGNSA come from the germline V gene. This CDR3 is built from 13 residues. Trimming removed 6 bases from V and 0 bases from J, with 9 bases in between. The CDR3 here is CASSRRTSYEQYF. The CDR3 DNA sequence: TGTGCCAGCAGTCGCCGGACCTCCTACGAGCAGTACTTC.

The V and J genes are TRBV6-6 and TRBJ1-1; the D gene is possibly TRBD1 (6 bases). The CDR3 contains 14 residues. The ends were cut back, 2 bases at V and 0 bases at J, with 7 bases in the middle. Germline V gene sequence: CDR1 MNHNY, CDR2 SVGAGI (reference sequence). In nucleotides, the CDR3 is TGTGCCAGCAGTTACGGACAGATGAACACTGAAGCTTTCTTT. Protein sequence: CASSYGQMNTEAFF.